This T cell receptor beta chain was sequenced in a study of blood T cells in healthy people across ages. This clonotype has just a few counts. One end of the junction does not line up with germline, which may come from a read error. The CDR3 sequence is 14 residues long. Per germline, CDR1 MNHEY and CDR2 SMNVEV (reference sequence). Through a sample-barcoded 5' primer and a J-beta primer mix, a second PCR was run for about 6 to 11 cycles. A single record per CDR3 protein comes from TCRdb applying MiXCR to the 5' RACE reads. The sample includes around 900,000 distinct CDR3 sequences, just over 50% of them seen just once.

V and J are TRBV27 and TRBJ1-2, with 9 bases aligning to TRBD1. This receptor was identified in a woman aged 55-69 years in good health. Sequences were obtained from blood. CDR3 sequence reads: CATSPGTGFHGYTF. In DNA, the CDR3 is TGTGCCACCAGTCCCGGGACAGGGTTCCATGGCTACACCTTC.